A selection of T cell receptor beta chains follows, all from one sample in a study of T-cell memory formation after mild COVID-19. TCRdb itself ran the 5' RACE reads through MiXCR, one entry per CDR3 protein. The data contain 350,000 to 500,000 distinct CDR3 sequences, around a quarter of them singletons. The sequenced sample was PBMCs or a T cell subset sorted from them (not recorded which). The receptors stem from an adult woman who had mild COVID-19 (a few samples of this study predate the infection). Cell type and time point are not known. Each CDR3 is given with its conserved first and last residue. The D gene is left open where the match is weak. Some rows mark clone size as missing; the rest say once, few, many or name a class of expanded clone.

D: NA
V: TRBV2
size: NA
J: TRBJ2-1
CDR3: CASSPKDEQFF
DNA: TGTGCCAGCAGCCCGAAGGATGAGCAGTTCTTC

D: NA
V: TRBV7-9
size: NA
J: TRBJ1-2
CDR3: CASSLPVTYGYTF
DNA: TGTGCCAGCAGCTTGCCGGTAACCTATGGCTACACCTTC

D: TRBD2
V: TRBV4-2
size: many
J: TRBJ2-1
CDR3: CASSQDSASGSWNEQFF
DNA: TGTGCCAGCAGCCAAGATTCGGCTAGCGGGAGCTGGAATGAGCAGTTCTTC

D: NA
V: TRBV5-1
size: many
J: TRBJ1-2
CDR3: CASSLARGNYGYTF
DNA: TGCGCCAGCAGCTTGGCACGGGGGAACTATGGCTACACCTTC

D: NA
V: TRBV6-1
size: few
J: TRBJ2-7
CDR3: CASSRTVQGGEQYF
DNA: TGTGCCAGCAGTCGGACAGTCCAGGGAGGCGAGCAGTACTTC

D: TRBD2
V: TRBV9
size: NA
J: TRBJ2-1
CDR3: CASSVVAGLYNEQFF
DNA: TGTGCCAGCAGCGTAGTAGCGGGCCTGTACAATGAGCAGTTCTTC

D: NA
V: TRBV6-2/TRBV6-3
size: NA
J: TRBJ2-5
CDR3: CASRDYLYQETQYF
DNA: TGTGCCAGCAGGGACTACCTTTACCAAGAGACCCAGTACTTC

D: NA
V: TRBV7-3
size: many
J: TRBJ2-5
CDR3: CASSGVPQETQYF
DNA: TGTGCCAGCAGTGGGGTACCCCAAGAGACCCAGTACTTC

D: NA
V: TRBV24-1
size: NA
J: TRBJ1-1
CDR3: CATSDTTFGEAFF
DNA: TGTGCCACCAGTGACACTACCTTTGGTGAAGCTTTCTTT

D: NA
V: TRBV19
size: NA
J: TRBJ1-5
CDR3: CASSTGGWHNQPQHF
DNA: TGTGCCAGTAGTACTGGGGGGTGGCACAATCAGCCCCAGCATTTT

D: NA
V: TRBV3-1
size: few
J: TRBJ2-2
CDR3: CASSQGWNTGELFF
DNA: TGTGCCAGCAGCCAAGGCTGGAACACCGGGGAGCTGTTTTTT

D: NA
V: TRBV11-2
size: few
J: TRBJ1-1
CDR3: CASRYRENTEAFF
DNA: TGTGCCAGCCGCTACCGGGAGAACACTGAAGCTTTCTTT

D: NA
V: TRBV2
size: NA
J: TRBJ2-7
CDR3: CDSSLGSFYEQYF
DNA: TGTGACAGCAGCTTGGGATCTTTCTACGAGCAGTACTTC

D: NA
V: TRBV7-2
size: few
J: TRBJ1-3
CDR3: CASSPGGPNTIYF
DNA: TGTGCCAGCAGCCCCGGGGGGCCGAACACCATATATTTT

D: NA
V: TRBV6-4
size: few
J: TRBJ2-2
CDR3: CASSESSQTNTGELFF
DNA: TGTGCCAGCAGTGAAAGTAGTCAGACGAACACCGGGGAGCTGTTTTTT

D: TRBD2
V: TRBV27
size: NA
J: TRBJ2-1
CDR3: CASSFLAGAPSYNEQFF
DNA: TGTGCCAGCAGTTTCCTAGCGGGGGCGCCGTCCTACAATGAGCAGTTCTTC

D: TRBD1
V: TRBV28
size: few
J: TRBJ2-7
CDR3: CASSFRDRGSYEQYF
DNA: TGTGCCAGCAGTTTCCGGGACAGGGGGTCTTACGAGCAGTACTTC

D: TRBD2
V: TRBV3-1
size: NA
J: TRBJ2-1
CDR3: CASSSLGLAGGSSYNEQFF
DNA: TGTGCCAGCAGCTCCCTCGGACTAGCGGGGGGGAGCTCCTACAATGAGCAGTTCTTC

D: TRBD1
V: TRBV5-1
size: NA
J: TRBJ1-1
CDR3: CASSFDGQVNTEAFF
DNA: TGCGCCAGCAGCTTCGACGGACAGGTCAACACTGAAGCTTTCTTT

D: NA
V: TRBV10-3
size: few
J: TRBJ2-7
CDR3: CAISRPGSYEQYF
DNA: TGTGCCATCAGCCGACCGGGGTCCTACGAGCAGTACTTC

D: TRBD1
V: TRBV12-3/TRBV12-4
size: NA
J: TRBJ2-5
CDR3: CASRTGNQETQYF
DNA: TGTGCCAGCAGGACAGGGAACCAAGAGACCCAGTACTTC

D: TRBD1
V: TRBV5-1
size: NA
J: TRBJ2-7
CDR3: CASSSGTGGLNEQYF
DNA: TGCGCCAGCAGCTCAGGGACAGGGGGCCTGAACGAGCAGTACTTC

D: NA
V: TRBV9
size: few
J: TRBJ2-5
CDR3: CASSVDLWETQYF
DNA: TGTGCCAGCAGCGTAGACCTTTGGGAGACCCAGTACTTC

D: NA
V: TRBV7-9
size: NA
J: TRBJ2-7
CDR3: CASSLKGKDYEQYF
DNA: TGTGCCAGCAGCTTAAAGGGGAAGGACTACGAGCAGTACTTC

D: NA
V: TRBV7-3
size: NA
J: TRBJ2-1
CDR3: CASSVLGNEQFF
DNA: TGTGCCAGCAGCGTACTAGGCAATGAGCAGTTCTTC

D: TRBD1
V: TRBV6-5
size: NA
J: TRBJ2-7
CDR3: CASSYTQGFSYEQYF
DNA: TGTGCCAGCAGTTACACACAGGGGTTCTCCTACGAGCAGTACTTC

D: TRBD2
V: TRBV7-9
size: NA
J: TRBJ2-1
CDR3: CASSSGLAWNEQFF
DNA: TGTGCCAGCAGCTCTGGACTAGCTTGGAATGAGCAGTTCTTC

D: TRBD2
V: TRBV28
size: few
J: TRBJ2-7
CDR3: CASTLAAGVSYEQYF
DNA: TGTGCCAGCACCTTGGCGGCGGGGGTCTCCTACGAGCAGTACTTC

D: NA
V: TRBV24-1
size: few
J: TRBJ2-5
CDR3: CATSEQGQRETQYF
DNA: TGTGCCACCAGTGAGCAGGGACAACGGGAGACCCAGTACTTC

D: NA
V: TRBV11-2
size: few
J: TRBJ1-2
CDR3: CASSRQTGVGYTF
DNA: TGTGCCAGCAGTCGTCAAACGGGAGTTGGCTACACCTTC

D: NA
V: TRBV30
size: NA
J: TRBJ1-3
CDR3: CAWRGRNSGNTIYF
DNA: TGTGCCTGGAGGGGGAGAAACTCTGGAAACACCATATATTTT

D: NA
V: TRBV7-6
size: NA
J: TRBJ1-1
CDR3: CASSSMDGYTEAFF
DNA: TGTGCCAGCAGCTCCATGGACGGTTACACTGAAGCTTTCTTT

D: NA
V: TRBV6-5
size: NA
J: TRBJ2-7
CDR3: CASKRQAVSYEQYF
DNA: TGTGCCAGCAAGAGACAGGCCGTGTCCTACGAGCAGTACTTC

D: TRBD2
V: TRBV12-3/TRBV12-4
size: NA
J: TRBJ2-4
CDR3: CASSFSGGRGNIQYF
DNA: TGTGCCAGCAGTTTTAGCGGGGGGCGGGGAAACATTCAGTACTTC

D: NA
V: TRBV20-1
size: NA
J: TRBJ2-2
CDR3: CSARESGRNTGELFF
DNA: TGCAGTGCTAGAGAATCAGGGAGAAACACCGGGGAGCTGTTTTTT

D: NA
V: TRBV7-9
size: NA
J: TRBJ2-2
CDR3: CASSGGLVTGELFF
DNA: TGTGCCAGCAGCGGGGGGCTAGTCACCGGGGAGCTGTTTTTT

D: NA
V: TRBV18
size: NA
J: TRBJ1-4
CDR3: CASSQGQMGYEKLFF
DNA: TGTGCCAGCTCCCAAGGACAGATGGGGTATGAAAAACTGTTTTTT

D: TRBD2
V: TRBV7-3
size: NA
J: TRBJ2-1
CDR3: CASSLRAGVREEQFF
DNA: TGTGCCAGCAGCTTACGGGCGGGAGTTCGGGAAGAGCAGTTCTTC

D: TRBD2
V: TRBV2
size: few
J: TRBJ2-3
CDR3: CAIPPGLEIGGTDTQYF
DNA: TGTGCCATCCCCCCGGGACTAGAGATTGGGGGCACAGATACGCAGTATTTT

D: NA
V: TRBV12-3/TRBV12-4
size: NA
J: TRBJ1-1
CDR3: CASSPTQGLTTEAFF
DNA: TGTGCCAGCAGTCCAACCCAAGGGCTGACAACTGAAGCTTTCTTT

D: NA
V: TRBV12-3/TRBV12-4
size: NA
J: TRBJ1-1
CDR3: CASSLKGFTEAFF
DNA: TGTGCCAGCAGTTTAAAGGGTTTCACTGAAGCTTTCTTT

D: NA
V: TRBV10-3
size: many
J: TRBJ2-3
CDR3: CAITPGRGTDTQYF
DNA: TGTGCCATCACCCCGGGGAGGGGGACAGATACGCAGTATTTT